This TCR beta chain was recovered during a study of tumor-infiltrating T cells and Merkel cell polyomavirus. Study background: CD8+ T cells recognized the Merkel cell polyomavirus KLL epitope. Patients were followed a median of roughly three years, range 1.1 to 6.0. Regarding the study as a whole: Only one public clonotype, shared by two patients, appeared among 400 or so sequences.

Immunohistochemistry showed robust Merkel cell polyomavirus Large T antigen staining in every patient's tumor. Lymph node tumor was used when the primary was unknown with nodal presentation or primary tissue was insufficient. Between the trimmed V and J ends, which lost 2 bases and 5 bases, there was a span of 7 bases. The CDR3 sequence is 13 residues long. Germline lookup yields CDR1 MNHEY and CDR2 SVGAGI. Of note for this clone: Its antigen is not known.

Repertoires were generated with immunoSEQ multiplex PCR, while TCRdb's copy carries only in-frame clones and drops some. Of 26,000 or so clones listed, about 85% were seen once; the top ten hold around 2.7%. This sequence originates from a man aged 45-60 years with Merkel cell carcinoma. Sequences were obtained from lymph node tissue. The chain joins TRBV6-5 to TRBJ1-5; no reliable D call. The CDR3 region has the DNA TGTGCCAGCAGTTACAAAGCCGATCAGCCCCAGCATTTT. It codes for CASSYKADQPQHF.